This TCR beta chain comes out of a study of spatial heterogeneity in lung cancer. With respect to this clonotype: Its antigen is still unknown.

Overall study findings and caveats: TCRs found ubiquitously expanded in tumor appeared in blood more at resection than at follow-up.

Trimming removed 5 bases from V and 6 bases from J; junction bases left unmatched: 7. CDR1 is MNHEY, CDR2 SVGAGI, per germline. This CDR3 spans 16 amino acids. The time point is: blood at routine non-recurrence follow-up after resection. TCRdb called the 5' RACE reads again in MiXCR, with one record for every CDR3 protein. The sample comprises about 120,000 distinct CDR3 sequences, 11% of which are singletons, and less than 25% rests with the top ten. This sequence originates from a female donor with early-stage non-small cell lung cancer. The starting material was PBMCs, obtained at follow-up. This chain uses TRBV6-5 with TRBJ2-1, with 13 bases fitting TRBD2. CDR3: CASSQRGLAGRNEQFF. As DNA, the CDR3 is TGTGCCAGCAGTCAACGGGGACTAGCGGGGCGCAATGAGCAGTTCTTC.